The present T cell receptor (beta chain) was sequenced within a study of blood T cell repertoires in COVID-19. Study background: The United States, Italy and Spain provided the acute and convalescent COVID-19 samples. T cells, B-cell-depleted T cells, or PBMCs provided the cDNA or gDNA that served as material.

Study processing details: Using reference gene primer amplification, nucleated cell counts were estimated. Method: immunoSEQ multiplex PCR; TCRdb's copy keeps in-frame clones and lacks some. V, J and clone size are those of that table, while D and trimming were read from the DNA. Among tens of thousands of clones listed, roughly four fifths were seen once. This receptor was obtained from a woman aged 55-70 years with acute or convalescent COVID-19. What was sequenced was peripheral blood.

The CDR3, as DNA: TGTGCCAGCAACCGGAGTGGCAGGGGCGGGGAGCTGTTTTTT. Residues: CASNRSGRGGELFF. The chain links TRBV27 to TRBJ2-2; D possibly corresponds to TRBD1 (6 bases). The V gene lost 7 bases and the J gene lost 7 bases, with 16 bases spanning the gap. The CDR3 totals 14 residues. Germline V gene data show CDR1 as MNHEY and CDR2 as SMNVEV (reference sequence).